This TCR beta chain was recorded in a study of a mutant IDH1 vaccine in newly diagnosed glioma. Across the whole study: Receipt of radiotherapy, temozolomide, or both preceded the study, and most received both. Findings and caveats of the study: Seemingly, top peripheral T cell clonotype changes bore no relation to pseudoprogression.

Time point here: week 47, end of study. The investigators gave 300 ug of mutant IDH1 20-mer peptide in each vaccine dose, together with topical imiquimod. V was trimmed by 1 base and J by 5 bases, leaving 12 bases between them. The germline CDR1 and CDR2 sequences are KGHSH and LQKENI. This CDR3 is built from 15 residues. The data were produced by immunoSEQ multiplex PCR, yet TCRdb's version contains in-frame clones alone and is incomplete. The table records about 83,000 clones, around four fifths of them present only once. About this clone: Its antigen is still unknown.

V is TRBV18 and J is TRBJ2-1; D gene uncertain. The sequence came from a man aged 40-55 years with glioma. This specimen was PBMCs, taken from a glioma patient whose treatment included an IDH1 peptide vaccine. CDR3 protein: CASSPLRNRNNEQFF. The CDR3 DNA is TGTGCCAGCTCACCACTACGGAATAGAAACAATGAGCAGTTCTTC.